This T cell receptor (beta chain) was sequenced during a study of blood T cell repertoires in COVID-19. About the study: Both acute and convalescent COVID-19 samples were obtained from the United States, Italy and Spain.

Germline V CDR1 and CDR2: SGHDN, FVKESK. Unmatched junction bases numbered 11, after V lost 4 bases and J lost 7 bases. This CDR3 region has 16 residues. In the authors' methods: How many nucleated cells were present was estimated from reference gene primer amplification. Sequencing used immunoSEQ multiplex PCR; TCRdb keeps in-frame clones, though not all of them. V and J calls and clone size are as listed in that table; D and trimming were resolved from the DNA. The table includes more than 50,000 clones, around 90% detected once. The chain employs TRBV14 and TRBJ2-3; 10 nucleotides agree with TRBD1. Sequenced: peripheral blood. The TCR originated in a man older than 75 with acute or convalescent COVID-19. The CDR3, as DNA: TGTGCCAGCAGCCCCGTAGGGACAGGGGTAAAGAATACGCAGTATTTT. It translates to CASSPVGTGVKNTQYF.